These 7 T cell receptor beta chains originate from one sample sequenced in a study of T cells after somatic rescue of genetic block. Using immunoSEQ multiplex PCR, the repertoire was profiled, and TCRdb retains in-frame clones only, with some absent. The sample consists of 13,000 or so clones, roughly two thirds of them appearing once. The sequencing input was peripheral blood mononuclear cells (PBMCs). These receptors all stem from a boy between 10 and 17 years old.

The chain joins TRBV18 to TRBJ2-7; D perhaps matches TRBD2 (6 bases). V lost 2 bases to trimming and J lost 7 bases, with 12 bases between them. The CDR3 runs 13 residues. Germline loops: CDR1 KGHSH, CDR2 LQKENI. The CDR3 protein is CASSPAQAGEQYF. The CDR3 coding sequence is TGTGCCAGCTCACCAGCGCAGGCGGGAGAGCAGTACTTC.

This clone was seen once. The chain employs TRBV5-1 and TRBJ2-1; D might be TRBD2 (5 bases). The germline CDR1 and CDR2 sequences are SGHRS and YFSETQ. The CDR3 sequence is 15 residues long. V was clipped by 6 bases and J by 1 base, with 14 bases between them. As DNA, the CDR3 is TGCGCCAGCACCAAGTTGAGCGGTTCCTACAATGAGCAGTTCTTC. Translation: CASTKLSGSYNEQFF.

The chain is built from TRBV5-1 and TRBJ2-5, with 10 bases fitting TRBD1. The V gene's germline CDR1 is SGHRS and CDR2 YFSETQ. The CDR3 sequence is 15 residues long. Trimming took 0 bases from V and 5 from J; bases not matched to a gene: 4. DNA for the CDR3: TGCGCCAGCAGCTTGGGGGGACAGGGGAGCGAGACCCAGTACTTC. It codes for CASSLGGQGSETQYF.

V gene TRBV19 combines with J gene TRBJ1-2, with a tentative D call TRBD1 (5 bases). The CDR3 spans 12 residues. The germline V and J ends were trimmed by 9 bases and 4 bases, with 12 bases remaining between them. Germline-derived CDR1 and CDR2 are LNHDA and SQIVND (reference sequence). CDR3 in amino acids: CASRDSLYGYTF. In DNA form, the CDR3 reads TGTGCCAGCCGCGACAGTCTCTATGGCTACACCTTC.

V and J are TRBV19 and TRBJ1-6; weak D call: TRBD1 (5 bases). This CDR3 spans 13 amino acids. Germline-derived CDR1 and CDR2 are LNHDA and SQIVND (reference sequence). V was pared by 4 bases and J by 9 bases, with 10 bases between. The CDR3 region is CASSNQGGSPLHF. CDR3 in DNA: TGTGCCAGTAGTAACCAGGGAGGTTCACCCCTCCACTTT.

The chain's CDR3 is CASSYYGQGAKTNEKLFF. CDR3 coding DNA: TGTGCCAGCAGCTACTATGGACAGGGGGCGAAGACTAATGAAAAACTGTTTTTT. The V call is TRBV14, the J call TRBJ1-4; 11 bases are shared with TRBD1. The length of the CDR3 is 18 residues. V lost 5 bases, J lost 2 bases, and 10 bases stayed unmatched. Germline V gene data show CDR1 as SGHDN and CDR2 as FVKESK.

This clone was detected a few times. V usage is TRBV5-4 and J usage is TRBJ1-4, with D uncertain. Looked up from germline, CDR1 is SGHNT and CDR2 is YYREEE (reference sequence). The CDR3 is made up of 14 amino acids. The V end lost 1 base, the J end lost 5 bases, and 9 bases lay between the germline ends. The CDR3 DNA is TGTGCCAGCAGCTTGTGGGAGGCGAATGAAAAACTGTTTTTT. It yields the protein CASSLWEANEKLFF.